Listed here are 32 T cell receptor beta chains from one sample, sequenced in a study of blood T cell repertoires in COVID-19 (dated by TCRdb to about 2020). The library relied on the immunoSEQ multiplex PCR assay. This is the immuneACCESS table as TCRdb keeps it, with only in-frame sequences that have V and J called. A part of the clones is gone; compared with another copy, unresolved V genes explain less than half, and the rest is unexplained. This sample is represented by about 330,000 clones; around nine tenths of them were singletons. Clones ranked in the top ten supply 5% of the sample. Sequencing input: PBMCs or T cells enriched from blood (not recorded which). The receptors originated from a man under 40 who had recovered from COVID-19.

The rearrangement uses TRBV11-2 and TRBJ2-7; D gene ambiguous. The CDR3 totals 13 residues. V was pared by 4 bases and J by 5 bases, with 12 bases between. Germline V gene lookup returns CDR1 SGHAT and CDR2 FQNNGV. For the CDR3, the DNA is TGTGCCAGCAGCTCGTCCCGTAGAGACGAGCAGTACTTC. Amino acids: CASSSSRRDEQYF.

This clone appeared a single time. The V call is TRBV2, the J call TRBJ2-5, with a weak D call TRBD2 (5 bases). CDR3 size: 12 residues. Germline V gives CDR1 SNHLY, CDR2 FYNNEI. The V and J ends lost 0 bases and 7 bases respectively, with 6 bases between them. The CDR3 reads CASSEARATQYF. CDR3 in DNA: TGTGCCAGCAGTGAAGCGCGGGCGACCCAGTACTTC.

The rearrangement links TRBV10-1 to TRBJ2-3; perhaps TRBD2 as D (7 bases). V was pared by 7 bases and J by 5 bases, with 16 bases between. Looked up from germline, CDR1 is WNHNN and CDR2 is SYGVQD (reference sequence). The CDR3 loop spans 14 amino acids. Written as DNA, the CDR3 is TGCGCCAGCAACCTTCGGGGGGCCGGAGATACGCAGTATTTT. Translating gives CASNLRGAGDTQYF.

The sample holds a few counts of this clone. In DNA, the CDR3 is TGTGCCAGCAGCTTGTTGCCAGGGAAGTTTTTGGGCGGCTACACCTTC. Protein product: CASSLLPGKFLGGYTF. The rearrangement uses TRBV5-6 and TRBJ1-2; D is perhaps TRBD1 (5 bases). The CDR3 contains 16 residues. Per the germline V gene, CDR1 is SGHDT and CDR2 is YYEEEE. Trimming removed 1 base from V and 8 bases from J, with 21 bases in between.

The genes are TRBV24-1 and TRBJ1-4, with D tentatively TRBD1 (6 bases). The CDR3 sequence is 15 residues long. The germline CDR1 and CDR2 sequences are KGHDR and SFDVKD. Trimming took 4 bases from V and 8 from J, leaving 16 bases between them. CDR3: CATSELVQGIEKLFF. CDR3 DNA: TGTGCCACCAGTGAACTGGTACAGGGAATAGAAAAACTGTTTTTT.

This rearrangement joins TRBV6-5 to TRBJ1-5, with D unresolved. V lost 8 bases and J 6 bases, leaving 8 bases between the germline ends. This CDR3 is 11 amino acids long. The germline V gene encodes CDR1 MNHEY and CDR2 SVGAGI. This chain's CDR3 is CASYGGQPQHF. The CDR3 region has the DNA TGTGCCAGCTACGGTGGTCAGCCCCAGCATTTT.

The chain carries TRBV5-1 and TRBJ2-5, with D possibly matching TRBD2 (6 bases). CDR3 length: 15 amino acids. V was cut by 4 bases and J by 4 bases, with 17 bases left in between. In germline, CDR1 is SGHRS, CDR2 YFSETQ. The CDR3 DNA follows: TGCGCCAGCAGCCCGCCATTGGGGGGAAGAGAGACCCAGTACTTC. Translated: CASSPPLGGRETQYF.

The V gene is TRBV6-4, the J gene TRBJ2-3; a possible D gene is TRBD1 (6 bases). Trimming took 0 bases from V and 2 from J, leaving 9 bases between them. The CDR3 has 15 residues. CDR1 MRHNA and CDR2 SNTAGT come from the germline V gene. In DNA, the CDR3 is TGTGCCAGCAGTGACTCGACAGGCCACACAGATACGCAGTATTTT. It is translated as CASSDSTGHTDTQYF.

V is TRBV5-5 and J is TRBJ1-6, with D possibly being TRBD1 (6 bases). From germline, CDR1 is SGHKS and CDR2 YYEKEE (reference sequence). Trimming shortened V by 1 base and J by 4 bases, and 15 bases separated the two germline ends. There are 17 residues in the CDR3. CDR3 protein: CASSLFGGRGYNSPLHF. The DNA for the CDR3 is TGTGCCAGCAGCTTGTTCGGGGGGCGAGGTTATAATTCACCCCTCCACTTT.

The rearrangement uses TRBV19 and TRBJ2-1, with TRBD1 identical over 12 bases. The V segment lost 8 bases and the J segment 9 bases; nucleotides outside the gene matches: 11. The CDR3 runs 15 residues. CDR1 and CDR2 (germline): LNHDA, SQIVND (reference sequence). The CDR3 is CASRSGGQGAGEQFF. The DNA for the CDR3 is TGTGCCAGTCGCTCGGGGGGACAGGGGGCGGGTGAGCAGTTCTTC.

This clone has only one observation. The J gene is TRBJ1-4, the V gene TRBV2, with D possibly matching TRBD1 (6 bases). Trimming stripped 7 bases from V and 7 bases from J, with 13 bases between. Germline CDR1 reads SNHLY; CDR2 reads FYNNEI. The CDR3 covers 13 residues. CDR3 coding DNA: TGTGCCAGCAAAGGAAGGGGGAGTGAAAAACTGTTTTTT. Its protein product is CASKGRGSEKLFF.

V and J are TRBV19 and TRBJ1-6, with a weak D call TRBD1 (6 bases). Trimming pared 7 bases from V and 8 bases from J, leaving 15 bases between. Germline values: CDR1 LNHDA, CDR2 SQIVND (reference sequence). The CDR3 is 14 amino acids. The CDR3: CASKEQGAHSPLHF. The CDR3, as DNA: TGTGCCAGTAAAGAACAGGGAGCCCATTCACCCCTCCACTTT.

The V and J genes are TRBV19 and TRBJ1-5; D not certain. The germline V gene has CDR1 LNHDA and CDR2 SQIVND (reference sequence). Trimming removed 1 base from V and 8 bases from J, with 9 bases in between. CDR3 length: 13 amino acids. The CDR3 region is CASSIARGEPQHF. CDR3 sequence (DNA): TGTGCCAGTAGTATAGCTCGGGGAGAGCCCCAGCATTTT.

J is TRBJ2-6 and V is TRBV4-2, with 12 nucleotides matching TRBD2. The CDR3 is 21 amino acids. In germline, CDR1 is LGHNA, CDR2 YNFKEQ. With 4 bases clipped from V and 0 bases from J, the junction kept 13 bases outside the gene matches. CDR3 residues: CASSLGGLAGTISSGANVLTF. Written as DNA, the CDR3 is TGTGCCAGCAGCCTTGGTGGACTAGCGGGGACGATTAGCTCTGGGGCCAACGTCCTGACTTTC.

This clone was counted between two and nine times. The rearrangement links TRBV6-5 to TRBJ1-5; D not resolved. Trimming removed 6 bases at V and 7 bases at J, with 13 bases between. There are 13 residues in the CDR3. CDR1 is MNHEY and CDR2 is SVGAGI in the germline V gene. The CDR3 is CASRAQAEQPQHF. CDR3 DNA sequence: TGTGCCAGCAGGGCCCAGGCCGAACAGCCCCAGCATTTT.

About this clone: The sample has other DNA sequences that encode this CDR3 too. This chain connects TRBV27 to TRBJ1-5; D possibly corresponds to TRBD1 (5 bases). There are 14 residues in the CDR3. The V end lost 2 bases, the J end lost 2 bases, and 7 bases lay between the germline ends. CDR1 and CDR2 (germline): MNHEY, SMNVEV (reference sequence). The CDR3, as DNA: TGTGCCAGCAGTTTACAAGGGGGCAATCAGCCCCAGCATTTT. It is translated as CASSLQGGNQPQHF.

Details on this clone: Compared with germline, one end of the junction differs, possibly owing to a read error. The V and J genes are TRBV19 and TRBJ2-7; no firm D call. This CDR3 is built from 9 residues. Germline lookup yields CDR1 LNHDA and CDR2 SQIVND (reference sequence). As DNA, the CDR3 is TGTGCCACTTACCCTCCTCTAAGCTTC. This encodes CATYPPLSF.

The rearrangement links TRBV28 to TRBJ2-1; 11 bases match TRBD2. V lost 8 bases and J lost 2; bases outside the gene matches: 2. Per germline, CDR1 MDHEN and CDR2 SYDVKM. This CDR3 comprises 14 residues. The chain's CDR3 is CASQLAGAYNEQFF. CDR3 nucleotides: TGTGCCAGCCAACTAGCGGGGGCCTACAATGAGCAGTTCTTC.

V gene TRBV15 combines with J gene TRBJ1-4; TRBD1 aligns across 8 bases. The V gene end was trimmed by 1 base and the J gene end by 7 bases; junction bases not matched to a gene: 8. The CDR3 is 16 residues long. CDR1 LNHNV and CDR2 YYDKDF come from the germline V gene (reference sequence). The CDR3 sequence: CATSRGKGQGFEKLFF. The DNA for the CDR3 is TGTGCCACCAGCAGAGGGAAAGGACAGGGCTTTGAAAAACTGTTTTTT.

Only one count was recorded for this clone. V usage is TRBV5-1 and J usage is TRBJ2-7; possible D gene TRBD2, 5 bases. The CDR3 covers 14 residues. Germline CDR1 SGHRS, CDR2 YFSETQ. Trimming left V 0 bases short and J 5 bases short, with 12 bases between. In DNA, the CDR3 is TGCGCCAGCAGCTTGGGGTCATTCGGGAACGAGCAGTACTTC. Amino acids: CASSLGSFGNEQYF. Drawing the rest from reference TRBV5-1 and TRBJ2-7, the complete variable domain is KAGVTQTPRYLIKTRGQQVTLSCSPISGHRSVSWYQQTPGQGLQFLFEYFSETQRNKGNFPGRFSGRQFSNSRSEMNVSTLELGDSALYLCASSLGSFGNEQYFGPGTRLTVT.

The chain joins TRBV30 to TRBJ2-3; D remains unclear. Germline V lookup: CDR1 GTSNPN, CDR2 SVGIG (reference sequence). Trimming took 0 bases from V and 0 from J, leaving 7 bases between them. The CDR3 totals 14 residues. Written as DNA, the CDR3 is TGTGCCTGGAGTGTAGCACTGAGCACAGATACGCAGTATTTT. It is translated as CAWSVALSTDTQYF.

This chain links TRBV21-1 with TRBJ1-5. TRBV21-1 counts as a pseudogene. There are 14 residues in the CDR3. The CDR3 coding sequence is TGTGCCAGCAGCCCGGGAGGGGGCAATCAGCCCCAGCATTTT. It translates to CASSPGGGNQPQHF.

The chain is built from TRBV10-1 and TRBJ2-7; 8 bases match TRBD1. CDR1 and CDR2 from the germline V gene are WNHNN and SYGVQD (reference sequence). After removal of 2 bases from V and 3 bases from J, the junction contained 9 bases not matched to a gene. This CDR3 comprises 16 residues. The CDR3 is CASSEGGTGRIYEQYF. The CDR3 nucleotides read TGCGCCAGCAGTGAGGGAGGGACAGGAAGAATCTACGAGCAGTACTTC.

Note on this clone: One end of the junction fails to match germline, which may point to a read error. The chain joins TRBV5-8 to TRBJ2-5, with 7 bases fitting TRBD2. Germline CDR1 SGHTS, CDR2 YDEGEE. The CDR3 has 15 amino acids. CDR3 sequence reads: CASSPERGGQETQYF. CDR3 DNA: TGTGCCAGCAGCCCAGAGCGGGGCGGGCAAGAAACCCAGTACTTC.

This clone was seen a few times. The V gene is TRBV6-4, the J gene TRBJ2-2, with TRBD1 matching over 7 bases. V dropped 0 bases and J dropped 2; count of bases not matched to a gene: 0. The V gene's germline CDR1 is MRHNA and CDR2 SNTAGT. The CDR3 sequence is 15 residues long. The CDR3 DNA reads TGTGCCAGCAGTGACTCAGGGGGCAACACCGGGGAGCTGTTTTTT. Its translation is CASSDSGGNTGELFF.

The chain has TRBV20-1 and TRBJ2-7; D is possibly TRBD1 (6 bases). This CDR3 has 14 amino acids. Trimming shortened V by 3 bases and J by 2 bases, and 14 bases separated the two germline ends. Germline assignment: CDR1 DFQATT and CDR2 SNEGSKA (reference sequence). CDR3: CSASRTASAYEQYF. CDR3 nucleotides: TGCAGTGCTAGTCGGACAGCTTCAGCCTACGAGCAGTACTTC.

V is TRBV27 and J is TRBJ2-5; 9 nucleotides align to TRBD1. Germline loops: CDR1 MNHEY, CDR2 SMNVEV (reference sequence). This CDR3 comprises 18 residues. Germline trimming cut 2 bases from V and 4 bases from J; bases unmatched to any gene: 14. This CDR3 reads CASSLVGQGGSPGETQYF. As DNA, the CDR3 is TGTGCCAGCAGTTTAGTGGGACAGGGAGGGAGTCCGGGAGAGACCCAGTACTTC.

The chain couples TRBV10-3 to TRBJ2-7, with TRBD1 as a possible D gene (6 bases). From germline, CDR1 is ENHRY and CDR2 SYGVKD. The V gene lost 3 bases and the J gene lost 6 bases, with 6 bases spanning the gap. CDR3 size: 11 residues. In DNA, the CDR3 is TGTGCCATCAGTGAAGGGGGCGAGCAGTACTTC. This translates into CAISEGGEQYF.

CDR3 sequence reads: CASRSGTGVGYGYTF. For the CDR3, the DNA is TGTGCCAGCAGGTCCGGGACAGGGGTAGGGTATGGCTACACCTTC. The chain has TRBV2 and TRBJ1-2; 10 bases fit TRBD1. There are 15 residues in the CDR3. Germline-derived CDR1 and CDR2 are SNHLY and FYNNEI. With V trimmed by 6 bases and J by 5 bases, 9 bases remained unmatched.

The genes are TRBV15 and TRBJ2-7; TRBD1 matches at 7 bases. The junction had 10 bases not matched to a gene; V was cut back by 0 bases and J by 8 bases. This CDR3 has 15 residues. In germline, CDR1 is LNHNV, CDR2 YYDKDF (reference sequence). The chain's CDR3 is CATSREPAGTEQQYF. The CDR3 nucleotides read TGTGCCACCAGCAGAGAGCCTGCCGGGACAGAGCAGCAGTACTTC.

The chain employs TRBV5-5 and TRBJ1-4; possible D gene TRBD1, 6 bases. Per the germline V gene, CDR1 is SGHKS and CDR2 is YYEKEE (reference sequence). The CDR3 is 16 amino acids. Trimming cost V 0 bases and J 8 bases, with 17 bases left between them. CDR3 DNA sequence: TGTGCCAGCAGCTTGGCTCCGAGACAGGCTAGCGAAAAACTGTTTTTT. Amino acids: CASSLAPRQASEKLFF.

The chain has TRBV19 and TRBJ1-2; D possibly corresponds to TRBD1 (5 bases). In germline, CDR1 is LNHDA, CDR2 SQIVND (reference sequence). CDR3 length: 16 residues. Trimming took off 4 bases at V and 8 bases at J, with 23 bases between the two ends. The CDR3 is CASSTYLGTAAQGYTF. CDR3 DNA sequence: TGTGCCAGTAGTACCTACTTAGGGACTGCGGCTCAAGGCTACACCTTC.